These 4 T cell receptor beta chains were sequenced from one sample in a study of blood T cells in healthy people across ages. Then a second PCR, running about 6 to 11 cycles, was carried out with a sample-barcoded 5' primer and a J-beta primer mix. TCRdb ran MiXCR on the 5' RACE reads and lists one entry per CDR3 protein. The sample holds 1.5 million to 1.8 million distinct CDR3 sequences, 35% to 45% seen once. Specimen: blood. These receptors were taken from a woman aged 18-29 years in good health.

The chain couples TRBV20-1 to TRBJ2-7, with D unresolved. Trimming took 3 bases from V and 3 from J, leaving 12 bases between them. Germline lookup yields CDR1 DFQATT and CDR2 SNEGSKA (reference sequence). The CDR3 is made up of 13 amino acids. The CDR3 bases are TGCAGTGCTAGCCCGACGGTGAGCTACGAGCAGTACTTC. Amino acids: CSASPTVSYEQYF.

This clonotype was detected a few times. The genes are TRBV29-1 and TRBJ1-1; possible D gene TRBD1, 5 bases. Germline assignment: CDR1 SQVTM and CDR2 ANQGSEA. Trimming removed 3 bases from V and 1 base from J, with 12 bases in between. The CDR3 has 14 residues. The CDR3 sequence is CSVDPEQGNTEAFF. CDR3 DNA sequence: TGCAGCGTTGATCCCGAGCAGGGGAACACTGAAGCTTTCTTT.

The CDR3 DNA reads as TGTGCCAGCGGGAGGTTTAACACTGAAGCTTTCTTT. This encodes CASGRFNTEAFF. J is TRBJ1-1 and V is TRBV7-2; no clear D. CDR1 is SGHTA and CDR2 is FQGNSA in the germline V gene. Deletions cut 8 bases from V and 2 bases from J, with 9 bases between. The CDR3 runs 12 residues.

This clonotype has just a few counts. The chain employs TRBV20-1 and TRBJ2-1; 11 bases agree with TRBD2. From germline, CDR1 is DFQATT and CDR2 SNEGSKA (reference sequence). The CDR3 covers 18 residues. V trimming: 0 bases; J trimming: 3 bases; junction bases outside the gene matches: 10. The CDR3 sequence: CSARDKIRGLAVYNEQFF. The CDR3 DNA reads TGCAGTGCTAGAGACAAAATCAGGGGACTAGCGGTCTACAATGAGCAGTTCTTC.